This is a list of T cell receptor beta chains from one sample in a study of blood T cell repertoires in COVID-19. Sequencing used immunoSEQ multiplex PCR; TCRdb keeps in-frame clones, though not all of them. The sample comprises over 90,000 clones, about 85% of which are singletons, and 2% to 2.5% rests with the top ten. The sample taken for sequencing was peripheral blood. These receptors were collected from a man aged 50-60 years with active COVID-19. CDR3s leave out the opening cysteine and the closing phenylalanine or tryptophan. The order of the fields is D gene, V gene, CDR3 protein. A D gene is named only where the DNA matches it firmly.

>.|TRBV19
ASSPQGQGPRK
>.|TRBV28
ASSRRSDTEAF
>.|TRBV21-1
ASSRWTTKNIQY
>TRBD1|TRBV4-2
ASSQDIGQGSSGANVLT
>.|TRBV27
ASSLGGSYEQY
>.|TRBV19
ASSAGVSYNSPLH
>TRBD1|TRBV30
AWSGQGGSPLH
>TRBD1|TRBV29-1
SARDRNTEAF
>.|TRBV27
ASSLEESYNEQF
>.|TRBV25-1
ASSEGRQASNEKLF
>.|TRBV11-2
ASSPVGGNNSPLH
>TRBD1|TRBV7-2
ASSPAGTGVNQPQH
>TRBD2|TRBV3-1/TRBV3-2
ASSPGLAGGQETQY
>.|TRBV14
ASSPDYRHEQY
>TRBD1|TRBV2
ASSEQGAFSGNTIY
>TRBD1|TRBV7-9
ASSAPGQGVRGYT
>.|TRBV5-6
ASSSRGEQY
>TRBD1|TRBV4-3
ASSQEGGQAQPQH
>TRBD1|TRBV19
ASSTHSGTGANYGYT
>.|TRBV5-6
ASSPGSTGRTEAF
>TRBD2|TRBV30
ACLRSGGATTQY
>.|TRBV19
ASMSTTDTQY
>TRBD1|TRBV27
ASRGTGGTEAF
>.|TRBV6-5
ASSYTYTDSGNTIY
>.|TRBV9
ASSVGGPSSYEQY
>TRBD2|TRBV7-6
ASSLESGAGGYNEQF
>TRBD1|TRBV19
ASRNSGTGFSYGYT
>TRBD1|TRBV6-5
ASSRQGRSPLH
>.|TRBV9
ASSGRLGAEAF
>.|TRBV30
AWGTGNNAEAF
>TRBD1|TRBV6-2/TRBV6-3
ASSSRGRRGLAAGELF
>TRBD1|TRBV3-1/TRBV3-2
ASSQRGNRGGEKLF
>.|TRBV3-1/TRBV3-2
ASSQGTAETQY
>.|TRBV11-3
ASSFGTKGAEAF
>TRBD1|TRBV20-1
SAYDRGGYT
>.|TRBV7-2
ASSLKNTGELF
>TRBD1|TRBV11-1
ASSPTGQSYNEQF
>TRBD1|TRBV6-5
ACQDRQNTEAF
>.|TRBV6-4
ASRGTPPNYGYT
>.|TRBV24-1
ATRSERNTEAF
>.|TRBV21-1
ASSYLPRGGAYEQY
>.|TRBV6-5
ASSFSGETQY
>TRBD1|TRBV3-1/TRBV3-2
ASSLGTGRNQPQH
>.|TRBV10-3
AISVRQGRTDIQY
>TRBD2|TRBV5-4
ASSPSGREETQY
>.|TRBV10-3
AIRRAQETGELF
>.|TRBV25-1
ASSEAGGDIQY
>.|TRBV7-9
ASSLALATGELF
>TRBD2|TRBV6-5
ASKTGTSGDTQY
>.|TRBV9
ASSTGTSEAF
>.|TRBV29-1
SGLGQNTGELF
>TRBD1|TRBV7-9
ASSPGQGEKDTQY
>.|TRBV6-2/TRBV6-3
ASSYWPLNTEAF
>.|TRBV7-2
ASSLLRGGQPQH
>.|TRBV7-9
ASRGSLGTGELF
>.|TRBV6-6
ASSYSEGASRAF
>.|TRBV2
ASSELGRQGNQPQH
>.|TRBV25-1
ASMRERSYTGELF
>.|TRBV24-1
ATSDLTGKT
>.|TRBV6-5
ASSYSSAGELF